This entry lists 20 T cell receptor beta chains sequenced from one sample in a study of response to subunit inactivated influenza vaccine. TCRdb re-called the RT-PCR reads with MiXCR, one entry per CDR3 protein. The sample has more than 250,000 distinct CDR3 sequences; 21% are singletons. This sample comprised PBMCs from blood, obtained 21 months after vaccination. The receptors come from a man between 50 and 75 years old who received an inactivated influenza vaccine.

The V call is TRBV29-1, the J call TRBJ2-2; D might be TRBD1 (5 bases). Between the trimmed V and J ends, which lost 6 bases and 1 base, there was a span of 6 bases. The germline CDR1 and CDR2 sequences are SQVTM and ANQGSEA. There are 12 residues in the CDR3. CDR3 coding DNA: TGCAGCGTCGGACAGAACACCGGGGAGCTGTTTTTT. This gives the protein CSVGQNTGELFF.

J is TRBJ2-3 and V is TRBV3-1, with TRBD2 matching over 12 bases. This CDR3 contains 15 residues. After removal of 4 bases from V and 5 bases from J, the junction contained 4 bases not matched to a gene. The germline V gene encodes CDR1 LGHDT and CDR2 YNNKEL (reference sequence). The CDR3 coding sequence is TGTGCCAGCAGCCGACTAGCGGGAGTGGTAGATACGCAGTATTTT. Amino acids: CASSRLAGVVDTQYF.

The V call is TRBV5-1, the J call TRBJ1-2; D is possibly TRBD1 (5 bases). Trimming took 0 bases from V and 6 from J, leaving 15 bases between them. The germline V gene has CDR1 SGHRS and CDR2 YFSETQ. The length of the CDR3 is 15 residues. CDR3 amino acids: CASSLARGARDGYTF. Written as DNA, the CDR3 is TGCGCCAGCAGCTTGGCCCGCGGGGCGAGGGATGGCTACACCTTC. Looking up the rest from reference TRBV5-1 and TRBJ1-2 gives the full variable domain: KAGVTQTPRYLIKTRGQQVTLSCSPISGHRSVSWYQQTPGQGLQFLFEYFSETQRNKGNFPGRFSGRQFSNSRSEMNVSTLELGDSALYLCASSLARGARDGYTFGSGTRLTVV.

The J gene is TRBJ1-3, the V gene TRBV28; unclear D gene. Germline assignment: CDR1 MDHEN and CDR2 SYDVKM. Trimming took off 1 base at V and 0 bases at J, with 22 bases between the two ends. This CDR3 is built from 20 residues. DNA of the CDR3: TGTGCCAGCAGTTTATCGGTCGCGGGTGGGCACGGAATCTCTGGAAACACCATATATTTT. Protein product: CASSLSVAGGHGISGNTIYF.

Only a few counts were recorded for this clonotype. The CDR3 sequence is CSARDLTSSVETQYF. CDR3 bases: TGCAGTGCTAGAGACCTTACTAGCTCCGTCGAGACCCAGTACTTC. The V and J genes are TRBV20-1 and TRBJ2-5, with TRBD2 as a possible D gene (6 bases). The germline V and J ends were trimmed by 0 bases and 5 bases, with 16 bases remaining between them. The CDR3 loop spans 15 amino acids. Germline-derived CDR1 and CDR2 are DFQATT and SNEGSKA (reference sequence).

The chain combines TRBV5-1 with TRBJ2-7; D may be TRBD2 (6 bases). Per germline, CDR1 SGHRS and CDR2 YFSETQ. This CDR3 contains 15 residues. V dropped 0 bases and J dropped 3 bases, with 13 bases sitting between them. CDR3 region: CASSLAGLASYEQYF. In DNA form, the CDR3 reads TGCGCCAGCAGCTTGGCCGGGCTAGCGAGCTACGAGCAGTACTTC.

V is TRBV5-6 and J is TRBJ1-5; D remains unclear. V was pared by 3 bases and J by 1 base, with 11 bases between. CDR1 and CDR2 from the germline V gene are SGHDT and YYEEEE. The CDR3 contains 15 residues. The CDR3 DNA is TGTGCCAGCAGCTCAACTTGGTCCAGCAATCAGCCCCAGCATTTT. It yields the protein CASSSTWSSNQPQHF. Variable domain in full (rest from reference TRBV5-6 and TRBJ1-5): DAGVTQSPTHLIKTRGQQVTLRCSPKSGHDTVSWYQQALGQGPQFIFQYYEEEERQRGNFPDRFSGHQFPNYSSELNVNALLLGDSALYLCASSSTWSSNQPQHFGDGTRLSIL.

V is TRBV3-1 and J is TRBJ1-4, with D hard to call. Germline CDR1 and CDR2: LGHDT and YNNKEL (reference sequence). This CDR3 is 15 amino acids long. Trimming took 1 base from V and 0 from J, leaving 6 bases between them. The DNA of the CDR3 is TGTGCCAGCAGCCAAGCGACAACAACTAATGAAAAACTGTTTTTT. Its translation: CASSQATTTNEKLFF.

The chain carries TRBV19 and TRBJ2-3, with TRBD2 as a possible D gene (6 bases). The V end lost 7 bases, the J end lost 1 base, and 15 bases lay between the germline ends. The CDR3 sequence is 15 residues long. Germline assignment: CDR1 LNHDA and CDR2 SQIVND (reference sequence). The CDR3 protein is CASTQVASGTDTQYF. CDR3 coding DNA: TGTGCCAGTACCCAAGTGGCTAGCGGCACAGATACGCAGTATTTT.

This clonotype turned up a few times. The chain uses TRBV12-3 or TRBV12-4 and TRBJ1-5; D unclear. This CDR3 has 12 residues. Trimming left V 5 bases short and J 5 bases short, with 7 bases between. The CDR3 sequence: CASSVLDQPQHF. The CDR3 region has the DNA TGTGCCAGCAGTGTCCTTGATCAGCCCCAGCATTTT.

The chain combines TRBV6-1 with TRBJ2-1; 7 positions agree with TRBD2. This CDR3 has 15 amino acids. Looked up from germline, CDR1 is MNHNS and CDR2 is SASEGT. V was pared by 6 bases and J by 7 bases, with 12 bases of the junction left unmatched. CDR3 residues: CASSGRGVGLNEQFF. CDR3 bases: TGTGCCAGCAGCGGCCGGGGGGTGGGCTTGAATGAGCAGTTCTTC.

The V and J genes are TRBV3-1 and TRBJ2-1; a possible D gene is TRBD2 (6 bases). Per germline, CDR1 LGHDT and CDR2 YNNKEL (reference sequence). This CDR3 is 15 amino acids long. The germline V and J ends were trimmed by 1 base and 8 bases, with 15 bases remaining between them. In DNA form, the CDR3 reads TGTGCCAGCAGCCAAGTTGTGACTAGGCTCCATGAGCAGTTCTTC. Translation: CASSQVVTRLHEQFF.

This clonotype was detected a few times. The chain uses TRBV6-2 or TRBV6-3 and TRBJ1-3; D gene ambiguous. The germline CDR1 and CDR2 sequences are MNHEY and SVGEGT. The CDR3 consists of 18 residues. Trimming left V 7 bases short and J 2 bases short, with 24 bases between. The CDR3 coding sequence is TGTGCCAGCAAGAGACCATTCGGCGGCCGGACTGCTGGAAACACCATATATTTT. Protein product: CASKRPFGGRTAGNTIYF.

The V and J genes are TRBV20-1 and TRBJ2-2; D uncertain. Germline V gene data show CDR1 as DFQATT and CDR2 as SNEGSKA (reference sequence). This CDR3 has 12 residues. V lost 0 bases, J lost 8 bases, and 7 bases lay in between. This CDR3 is CSAREGMGELFF. CDR3 sequence (DNA): TGCAGTGCTAGAGAGGGGATGGGGGAGCTGTTTTTT.

This clonotype has at least ten counts. This chain joins TRBV6-5 and TRBJ1-6, with TRBD1 identical over 8 bases. This CDR3 contains 17 residues. V lost 4 bases and J lost 8; bases outside the gene matches: 13. The germline V gene has CDR1 MNHEY and CDR2 SVGAGI. The CDR3 reads CASSLLNADRGDSPLHF. CDR3 nucleotides: TGTGCCAGCAGTTTACTGAACGCCGACAGGGGCGATTCACCCCTCCACTTT.

The gene calls are TRBV5-6 and TRBJ2-1; 7 bases fit TRBD1. The V and J ends lost 6 bases and 1 base, in that order; junction bases with no gene match: 7. CDR1 and CDR2 from the germline V gene are SGHDT and YYEEEE. The CDR3 loop spans 15 amino acids. CDR3 in amino acids: CASTPGQESYNEQFF. The DNA for the CDR3 is TGTGCCAGCACCCCCGGACAGGAATCCTACAATGAGCAGTTCTTC.

At least ten counts were recorded for this clonotype. The V call is TRBV4-1, the J call TRBJ1-5; D remains unclear. This CDR3 has 15 residues. Germline CDR1 is MGHRA and CDR2 is YSYEKL. Trimming took off 8 bases at V and 0 bases at J, with 14 bases between the two ends. CDR3 loop: CASCLDLNSNQPQHF. The CDR3 region has the DNA TGCGCCAGCTGTCTGGACCTTAATAGCAATCAGCCCCAGCATTTT.

This clonotype was picked up a small number of times. The chain employs TRBV6-5 and TRBJ2-7, with D hard to call. Trimming pared 0 bases from V and 2 bases from J, leaving 11 bases between. There are 15 residues in the CDR3. From germline, CDR1 is MNHEY and CDR2 SVGAGI. The CDR3 sequence: CASSYSWDSTYEQYF. Here the CDR3 DNA reads TGTGCCAGCAGTTACTCCTGGGATTCAACCTACGAGCAGTACTTC.

This clonotype was seen a handful of times. The chain combines TRBV3-1 with TRBJ1-5; no definite D call. The CDR3 runs 13 residues. V was clipped by 1 base and J by 7 bases, with 8 bases between them. In germline, CDR1 is LGHDT, CDR2 YNNKEL (reference sequence). For the CDR3, the DNA is TGTGCCAGCAGCCAAGCGTTAAACCAGCCCCAGCATTTT. Translating it yields CASSQALNQPQHF. Using reference TRBV3-1 and TRBJ1-5 for the parts outside the CDR3, the full variable domain is DTAVSQTPKYLVTQMGNDKSIKCEQNLGHDTMYWYKQDSKKFLKIMFSYNNKELIINETVPNRFSPKSPDKAHLNLHINSLELGDSAVYFCASSQALNQPQHFGDGTRLSIL.

This clonotype appeared a few times. This sequence joins TRBV11-1 and TRBJ1-2; no clear D gene. CDR3 length: 14 amino acids. Germline V gene lookup returns CDR1 SGHAT and CDR2 FQDESV (reference sequence). Trimming left V 4 bases short and J 3 bases short, with 12 bases between. DNA of the CDR3: TGTGCCAGCAGCTCCCTTACAGTTCACTATGGCTACACCTTC. Residues: CASSSLTVHYGYTF.